This T cell receptor beta chain was observed in a study of blood T cells in healthy people across ages (dated by TCRdb to 2015 to 2017). Some background on the complete study: In model experiments, template switching captured roughly one uniquely barcoded TCR beta cDNA molecule for every two T cells. Age-related changes in TCR beta repertoire diversity were measured in the study by deep sequencing normalized with unique cDNA molecular identifiers. Four age groups were formed from the donors: young (average approximately 17 years), middle-aged (approximately 39), aged (62) and long-lived (roughly 81). The study analyzed two additional independent replicas of 1 million unique cDNA reads from the same blood draw for two donors, one aged 18 to 30 and one aged 80 or older. To avoid experimental bias, donors of different ages were spread randomly across the sequencing lanes.

CDR1 and CDR2, per the germline V gene (reference sequence), are DFQATT and SNEGSKA. The CDR3 holds 16 amino acids from the cysteine to the phenylalanine. Just CDR3 DNA is preserved here, 48 bases in frame from base 1. The library was made by 5' RACE. Data came from an Illumina HiSeq 2500. The second PCR ran for roughly 7 to 12 cycles and used a J-beta primer mix along with a sample-barcoded 5' primer. A unique molecular identifier was introduced onto each TCR beta cDNA molecule by a template-switch 5' adaptor carrying 12 random nucleotides. Each sample yielded at least 3 million CDR3-containing paired-end reads. The Mint cDNA synthesis kit, primed by a TRBC-specific oligonucleotide, was used to synthesize first-strand cDNA from all RNA. Following uracil-DNA glycosylase treatment, a first 18-cycle PCR with universal primers M1SS and BC2_uni_R was performed on all cDNA. The paper's data handling went like this. Each sample was normalized by randomly selecting 1 million high-quality reads, each carrying a distinct molecular identifier. Reads with shared molecular identifiers were discarded instead of being binned into consensus sequences. CDR3 identification, clonotype clustering and error correction used MiTCR with a Q25 quality threshold and the strictest error-elimination algorithm. A nonparametric unseen species model with Euler transformation was used to estimate a lower bound on total TCR beta diversity. Through fastp at Q25 and MiXCR, TCRdb rebuilt clones from the public reads, retaining in-frame beta chains. Merged by CDR3 protein, the rows form single entries marked with the most common genes and DNA. The V and J calls were determined by TCRdb, not by the authors. This sample holds 1.5 million to 2 million distinct CDR3 sequences; just under 50% were observed only once. The ten most abundant clones make up more than 2% of the sample.

Donors were under 40 systemically healthy Caucasian individuals from Russia aged about 6 to 100 years. Each donor gave about 9.2 milliliters of peripheral blood, drawn into EDTA-treated Vacutainer tubes. Ficoll-Paque density-gradient centrifugation was used to isolate PBMCs, with at least 6 million per sample. Total RNA was extracted from PBMCs with Trizol reagent, with at least 6 micrograms obtained per sample. The percentages of naive CD45RAhigh/CD27high T cells were determined by flow cytometry on a PBMC aliquot from every donor. General findings and caveats noted by the study authors: Compared with the aged group, the long-lived group had more naive CD4+ T cells, fewer expanded clones and increased TCR diversity, suggesting age selection. Because profiling used bulk unsorted PBMCs, naive and antigen-experienced compartments could not be compared conclusively. Total diversity estimates from one million sequenced T cells were considered lower bounds and underestimates. The percentage of naive T cells measured by flow cytometry correlated strongly with observed TCR beta diversity. Because donor CMV infection status was unknown, age-related changes in expanded clonotypes were potentially confounded. As age increased, observed TCR beta diversity per million T cells dropped in a roughly linear way, and a significant reduction was already evident by age 40.

As concerns this clonotype: Its antigen is unknown. At one end, the junction sequence differs from germline, possibly due to a read error.

Sequencing was performed on blood. The clonotype originates from a woman in her thirties or forties in good health. The sequence joins TRBV20-1 to TRBJ2-3, with 11 junctional bases fitting TRBD2. The CDR3 protein: CGAFLPLAGGTDTQYF. In nucleotides, the sequence is TGCGGTGCCTTTCTGCCCCTAGCGGGGGGTACAGATACGCAGTATTTT.